This TCR beta chain was documented in a study of T cells in women clearing cervical HPV infection. Turning to the study itself: Controls' single incident HPV16 infection cleared within 12 months without precancer. Case blood was drawn when the lesion was first found; control blood after infection became undetectable. General observations from the study: Repertoire richness, not evenness, was significantly elevated in CIN3+ cases versus controls. TRBV6-7 abundance was lower in cases than controls (around 0.1% versus 0.15%).

With regard to this clone: The target antigen is unknown. The read ends 3 residues shy of where the CDR3 ends; the end is completed using the germline J gene.

V was pared by 7 bases and J by 0 bases, with 9 bases of the junction left unmatched. In germline, CDR1 is SGHRS, CDR2 YFSETQ. The CDR3 totals 15 residues. Clones were read by immunoSEQ multiplex PCR, and TCRdb kept only the in-frame ones, dropping some. The sample table includes about 48,000 clones. The source is a woman aged 18 to 75 with a cervical HPV16 infection that either progressed to CIN3+ or cleared (not recorded which). The V call is TRBV5-1, the J call TRBJ1-1; 7 nucleotides align to TRBD1. Source material: blood buffy coat. The DNA read from the CDR3 is TGCGCCAGCCAAAAGGGGGCCAGCATGAACACTGAA. This encodes CASQKGASMNTE. The full CDR3 is CASQKGASMNTEAFF.